This record covers a single TCR beta chain. Its antigen is as yet unknown. The sample is drawn from a study of PD-L1 blockade in urothelial cancer. For the study at large: In the mid-2010s therapy began: atezolizumab 1,200 mg intravenously every 3 weeks. Patients had received 0 to 3 prior chemotherapy regimens. Blood was analyzed 3 weeks (second dose) and 6 weeks after treatment start. Findings of the study overall: More expansion of tumor-associated blood clones, seen at 3 weeks, marked durable-benefit patients.

CDR3 length: 13 residues. Germline values: CDR1 GTSNPN, CDR2 SVGIG (reference sequence). V dropped 4 bases and J dropped 0 bases, with 7 bases sitting between them. This sample's time point: peripheral blood 6 weeks after treatment start. Profiling relied on immunoSEQ multiplex PCR, and the TCRdb table lists in-frame clones only, not all of them. The table includes around 50,000 clones, around 89% detected once. The source of this sequence is a man in his sixties with urothelial cancer. Source: PBMCs, taken around atezolizumab (anti-PD-L1) treatment. This chain connects TRBV30 to TRBJ1-3; D not certain. In DNA, the CDR3 is TGTGCCTGGAATTTCAACTCTGGAAACACCATATATTTT. Translation: CAWNFNSGNTIYF.